This T cell receptor beta chain came from a study of cytomegalovirus exposure and HLA in healthy donors. Of note for this clone: Its antigen is as yet unknown.

60 Vbeta and 13 Jbeta primers were used in PCR. Data came from immunoSEQ multiplex PCR; TCRdb stores just in-frame clones and leaves some out. The sample records about 140,000 clones, around four fifths being singletons. Study findings and constraints: Researchers reported that a few CMV-associated chains were confirmed in vitro as CMV antigen-specific.

This clonotype was obtained from a man aged 25 to 45 in good health and CMV-seropositive. Material for sequencing was PBMCs.

Here the CDR3 DNA reads TGTGCCAGCAGCACGGGACAGGGGGTGGAAGGCTACACCTTC. It is translated as CASSTGQGVEGYTF. The chain uses TRBV7-2 and TRBJ1-2, with 11 bases that match TRBD1. V shed 5 bases, J shed 8 bases, and the junction held 7 bases outside the gene matches. CDR1 SGHTA and CDR2 FQGNSA come from the germline V gene. The CDR3 runs 14 residues.